Each of the 21 T cell receptor beta chains below was sequenced from the same sample in a study of cytomegalovirus exposure and HLA in healthy donors (dated by TCRdb to about 2017). Receptor libraries were prepared by the immunoSEQ multiplex PCR assay. The multiplex PCR relied on a mix of 60 forward primers for TCR Vbeta segments and 13 reverse primers for TCR Jbeta segments. The table comes from immuneACCESS by way of TCRdb, which keeps in-frame sequences with V and J called. Part of the clones is missing from these tables; in studies checked, under half for an unresolved V gene and the rest for unknown reasons. Within this sample are over 100,000 clones, with 65% to 75% of them counted one time only. Roughly 4.4% of the sample comes from the top ten. Sequencing was done on a sample of PBMCs. Every receptor here comes from a man aged 25 to 45 in good health and CMV-seropositive.

This chain joins TRBV2 and TRBJ1-3; D gene ambiguous. The CDR3 has 14 amino acids. Trimming left V 4 bases short and J 0 bases short, with 7 bases between. The germline V gene has CDR1 SNHLY and CDR2 FYNNEI. CDR3 DNA sequence: TGTGCCAGCAGTGTCCCGAGCTCTGGAAACACCATATATTTT. Translating gives CASSVPSSGNTIYF.

As regards this clone: The identical CDR3 is also encoded by other nucleotide sequences in the sample. The rearrangement links TRBV10-1 to TRBJ1-1; D is uncertain. Germline V lookup: CDR1 WNHNN, CDR2 SYGVQD (reference sequence). The CDR3 is made up of 13 amino acids. V was shortened by 6 bases and J by 5 bases, with 13 bases between the two germline ends. The CDR3 coding sequence is TGCGCCAGCAGCGCGGGCTCGAATACTGAAGCTTTCTTT. Translating gives CASSAGSNTEAFF.

The chain links TRBV2 to TRBJ2-7; TRBD1 matches at 7 bases. Per the germline V gene, CDR1 is SNHLY and CDR2 is FYNNEI. The J segment lost 4 bases and the V segment lost 5 bases, leaving 8 bases of the junction unmatched. The CDR3 length is 14 residues. DNA of the CDR3: TGTGCCAGCAGTTACCGGGACAGATTTTACGAGCAGTACTTC. It translates to CASSYRDRFYEQYF.

Comments on this clone: Within the sample, other DNA sequences also encode this same CDR3. CDR3 coding DNA: TGTGCCAGCAGTTTGGGGCAGGGAGGCGAGCAGTACTTC. Amino acid sequence: CASSLGQGGEQYF. The chain links TRBV28 to TRBJ2-7, with D possibly being TRBD2 (6 bases). Germline V lookup: CDR1 MDHEN, CDR2 SYDVKM. The CDR3 is 13 amino acids. The germline V and J ends were trimmed by 3 bases and 6 bases, with 12 bases remaining between them. The complete variable domain, with remaining parts taken from reference TRBV28 and TRBJ2-7, reads DVKVTQSSRYLVKRTGEKVFLECVQDMDHENMFWYRQDPGLGLRLIYFSYDVKMKEKGDIPEGYSVSREKKERFSLILESASTNQTSMYLCASSLGQGGEQYFGPGTRLTVT.

The chain uses TRBV2 and TRBJ1-2; D may be TRBD1 (6 bases). CDR3 length: 13 residues. Looked up from germline, CDR1 is SNHLY and CDR2 is FYNNEI. V gave up 6 bases and J gave up 1 base, with 9 bases separating them. The CDR3 region has the DNA TGTGCCAGCAGGCCGGACAGTAACTATGGCTACACCTTC. It translates to CASRPDSNYGYTF.

The CDR3 coding sequence is TGTGCCAGCAGGCAGACAGGGCCCTCCTACGAGCAGTACTTC. It is translated as CASRQTGPSYEQYF. The gene calls are TRBV2 and TRBJ2-7; 7 nucleotides line up with TRBD1. The CDR3 contains 14 residues. V was pared by 6 bases and J by 0 bases, with 5 bases of the junction left unmatched. Germline V gene sequence: CDR1 SNHLY, CDR2 FYNNEI. Full variable domain (outside the CDR3, taken from reference TRBV2 and TRBJ2-7): EPEVTQTPSHQVTQMGQEVILRCVPISNHLYFYWYRQILGQKVEFLVSFYNNEISEKSEIFDDQFSVERPDGSNFTLKIRSTKLEDSAMYFCASRQTGPSYEQYFGPGTRLTVT.

The chain uses TRBV28 and TRBJ2-5; 7 positions match TRBD1. Looked up from germline, CDR1 is MDHEN and CDR2 is SYDVKM. The length of the CDR3 is 15 residues. V trimming: 6 bases; J trimming: 1 base; junction bases outside the gene matches: 8. This CDR3 reads CASSGPDRAQETQYF. The CDR3 DNA is TGTGCCAGCAGCGGCCCAGACAGGGCCCAAGAGACCCAGTACTTC. Using reference TRBV28 and TRBJ2-5 for the parts outside the CDR3, the full variable domain is DVKVTQSSRYLVKRTGEKVFLECVQDMDHENMFWYRQDPGLGLRLIYFSYDVKMKEKGDIPEGYSVSREKKERFSLILESASTNQTSMYLCASSGPDRAQETQYFGPGTRLLVL.

For the CDR3, the DNA is TGTGCCTGGTCGGCGGGGGCCCCAGATACGCAGTATTTT. As protein: CAWSAGAPDTQYF. The chain uses TRBV30 and TRBJ2-3, with a possible D match to TRBD2 (7 bases). The CDR3 sequence is 13 residues long. CDR1 is GTSNPN and CDR2 is SVGIG in the germline V gene (reference sequence). Trimming took 5 bases from V and 4 from J, leaving 13 bases between them.

This clone was counted once. The V gene is TRBV9, the J gene TRBJ2-2, with D tentatively TRBD2 (6 bases). This CDR3 comprises 16 residues. Germline V gives CDR1 SGDLS, CDR2 YYNGEE. Trimming removed 2 bases from V and 2 bases from J, with 13 bases in between. CDR3 loop: CASSVSAGLNTGELFF. The CDR3 bases are TGTGCCAGCAGCGTTAGCGCGGGACTTAACACCGGGGAGCTGTTTTTT. Complete variable domain (other parts from reference TRBV9 and TRBJ2-2): DSGVTQTPKHLITATGQRVTLRCSPRSGDLSVYWYQQSLDQGLQFLIQYYNGEERAKGNILERFSAQQFPDLHSELNLSSLELGDSALYFCASSVSAGLNTGELFFGEGSRLTVL.

The chain joins TRBV2 to TRBJ2-1; D unclear. Germline-derived CDR1 and CDR2 are SNHLY and FYNNEI. Trimming took off 5 bases at V and 15 bases at J, with 11 bases between the two ends. This CDR3 region has 10 residues. The CDR3 region is CASSPRRPFF. The CDR3 nucleotides read TGTGCCAGCAGTCCGCGGAGACCGTTCTTC.

The chain joins TRBV6-1 to TRBJ1-2; 7 bases match TRBD1. Per germline, CDR1 MNHNS and CDR2 SASEGT. Trimming removed 11 bases from V and 1 base from J; junction bases left unmatched: 7. The CDR3 totals 13 residues. Here the CDR3 reads CARPDRLNYGYTF. DNA for the CDR3: TGTGCCCGCCCGGACAGGCTTAACTATGGCTACACCTTC.

This clone was counted between two and nine times. V is TRBV29-1 and J is TRBJ2-1; 11 nucleotides line up with TRBD1. V gave up 6 bases and J gave up 8 bases; unmatched junction bases: 3. CDR3 size: 12 residues. Per the germline V gene, CDR1 is SQVTM and CDR2 is ANQGSEA. The CDR3 region has the DNA TGCAGCGTGGGACAGGGGGGCGATGAGCAGTTCTTC. Translated, it gives CSVGQGGDEQFF.

This clone was recorded a few times. V usage is TRBV29-1 and J usage is TRBJ2-6; 8 bases line up with TRBD1. This CDR3 contains 15 residues. V lost 3 bases, J lost 1 base, and 2 bases stayed unmatched. Germline lookup yields CDR1 SQVTM and CDR2 ANQGSEA. As DNA, the CDR3 is TGCAGCGTTGATGACAGGGGATCTGGGGCCAACGTCCTGACTTTC. This codes for CSVDDRGSGANVLTF.

The chain employs TRBV9 and TRBJ1-6; 7 bases line up with TRBD1. Germline CDR1 SGDLS, CDR2 YYNGEE. V was clipped by 0 bases and J by 10 bases; unmatched bases: 7. The length of the CDR3 is 15 residues. The CDR3 loop reads CASSVATGNRSPLHF. CDR3 sequence (DNA): TGTGCCAGCAGCGTAGCGACAGGGAATAGATCACCCCTCCACTTT.

The chain uses TRBV18 and TRBJ2-3; 9 positions agree with TRBD2. The J segment lost 3 bases and the V segment lost 2 bases, leaving 0 bases of the junction unmatched. Germline lookup yields CDR1 KGHSH and CDR2 LQKENI. The CDR3 sequence is 14 residues long. The CDR3 DNA sequence: TGTGCCAGCTCACCAAGCGGGGGGACAGATACGCAGTATTTT. Protein product: CASSPSGGTDTQYF.

The genes are TRBV30 and TRBJ2-4, with 7 bases lining up with TRBD2. Germline CDR1 is GTSNPN and CDR2 is SVGIG (reference sequence). The length of the CDR3 is 12 residues. With V trimmed by 3 bases and J by 9 bases, 5 bases remained unmatched. The CDR3 DNA is TGTGCCTGGAGGGTGGGGGGGGGCATTCAGTACTTC. Its translation is CAWRVGGGIQYF.

The chain employs TRBV29-1 and TRBJ1-1; 8 bases map to TRBD1. The CDR3 consists of 15 residues. The V and J ends lost 5 bases and 1 base, in that order; junction bases with no gene match: 9. Per the germline V gene, CDR1 is SQVTM and CDR2 is ANQGSEA. The CDR3 DNA follows: TGCAGCGTTAAAATACAGGGGGTGGCGAACACTGAAGCTTTCTTT. Its translation is CSVKIQGVANTEAFF.

This chain connects TRBV29-1 to TRBJ1-3; 8 bases are shared with TRBD1. J lost 4 bases, V lost 7 bases, and 9 bases had no gene match. The length of the CDR3 is 14 residues. Germline V CDR1 and CDR2: SQVTM, ANQGSEA. The CDR3 bases are TGCAGCGGGGGGCAGGGGGCTGTAGGAAACACCATATATTTT. Protein sequence: CSGGQGAVGNTIYF.

This clone was observed once. The CDR3 coding sequence is TGTGCCAGCAGCCGATCCGGGACAGGGCCCTACAATGAGCAGTTCTTC. Translating it yields CASSRSGTGPYNEQFF. The V and J genes are TRBV14 and TRBJ2-1; the match to TRBD1 covers 9 bases. Trimming at V came to 4 bases and at J to 2 bases, leaving 6 bases not matched to a gene. Germline loops: CDR1 SGHDN, CDR2 FVKESK. The CDR3 has 16 amino acids.

The chain employs TRBV7-2 and TRBJ2-3; perhaps TRBD2 as D (6 bases). V was trimmed by 8 bases and J by 0 bases, leaving 12 bases between them. The CDR3 totals 14 residues. Germline V gene lookup returns CDR1 SGHTA and CDR2 FQGNSA. This CDR3 reads CASRSGTSTDTQYF. CDR3 nucleotide sequence: TGTGCCAGCCGTAGCGGAACTAGCACAGATACGCAGTATTTT.

The chain recombines TRBV27 with TRBJ1-2; a weak D match, TRBD1 (6 bases). The CDR3 is 10 residues long. The germline gives CDR1 MNHEY, CDR2 SMNVEV (reference sequence). Trimming cost V 9 bases and J 8 bases, with 10 bases left between them. The CDR3 DNA reads as TGTGCCAGGGGGGCTGGAGGCTACACCTTC. It translates to CARGAGGYTF.